The TCR beta chain described here comes from a study of vaccination and CD4 T cells after COVID-19. Study as a whole: As control conditions, cultures were given either a CEFX pool serving as positive control, an HIV-1 Nef pool, or no peptide at all.

At the Johns Hopkins FTIC core, DNA taken from cultured CD4+ T cells was sequenced by way of the Oncomine TCR Beta short-read assay. MiXCR, run by TCRdb on the PCR reads, gives a single entry per CDR3 protein. The sample contains 20,000 to 25,000 distinct CDR3 sequences, around a third of which appear only once. Turning to this clonotype: The target antigen is unknown.

Described time point: late sampling 161 to 241 days after vaccination in a few convalescent patients. The treatment: approximately 9-day PBMC culture with coronavirus spike peptide pools or control peptides (ViraFEST assay). Using peptide pools, antigen-specific T cells were expanded in ViraFEST before TCRs were sequenced. The ends lost 7 bases at V and 6 bases at J; junction bases unmatched: 14. CDR3 length: 15 residues. Germline CDR1 is SEHNR and CDR2 is FQNEAQ (reference sequence). The clonotype was recovered from a human donor who had recovered from COVID-19. The chain has TRBV7-9 and TRBJ2-7, with 8 nucleotides matching TRBD1. This specimen was CD4+ T cells from blood, cultured in vitro, taken about 7 months after SARS-CoV-2 vaccination. The CDR3 DNA follows: TGTGCCAGCATTCAAAGTCGGACAGGGAGTGGCGAGCAGTACTTC. This sequence encodes CASIQSRTGSGEQYF.